This passage covers 25 T cell receptor beta chains from one sample sequenced in a study of response to subunit inactivated influenza vaccine. TCRdb re-derived calls from the RT-PCR reads in MiXCR, one entry per CDR3 protein. The table lists around 530,000 distinct CDR3 sequences, approximately 10% of them singletons, with roughly a tenth in the top ten. The sequencing here drew on PBMCs from blood, taken on the day of vaccination. Source of these receptors: a man aged 50-60 years who received an inactivated influenza vaccine.

The chain is built from TRBV12-3 or TRBV12-4 and TRBJ2-5, with 10 bases identical to TRBD1. CDR3 size: 16 residues. The J segment lost 6 bases and the V segment lost 5 bases, leaving 12 bases of the junction unmatched. This CDR3 reads CASSPQGTGVWQTQYF. The DNA for the CDR3 is TGTGCCAGCAGTCCGCAAGGGACAGGGGTTTGGCAGACCCAGTACTTC.

This clonotype was counted at least ten times. V gene TRBV20-1 combines with J gene TRBJ2-7, with 9 bases identical to TRBD1. The germline gives CDR1 DFQATT, CDR2 SNEGSKA (reference sequence). The trim removed 4 bases at V and 4 bases at J, leaving 11 bases unmatched. This CDR3 spans 15 amino acids. CDR3 coding DNA: TGCAGTGCTATAAGTACGGGACAGGGATTGTACGAGCAGTACTTC. This sequence encodes CSAISTGQGLYEQYF.

This clonotype has a handful of counts. This chain links TRBV27 with TRBJ1-1; tentative D call: TRBD1 (6 bases). V was trimmed by 0 bases and J by 5 bases, leaving 13 bases between them. The CDR3 is 15 residues long. Germline lookup yields CDR1 MNHEY and CDR2 SMNVEV (reference sequence). CDR3 DNA sequence: TGTGCCAGCAGTTTATCTGCGACAGGCATAACTGAAGCTTTCTTT. Translation gives CASSLSATGITEAFF.

The CDR3 region has the DNA TGCAGCGTTGAAGGAGCGGGAGGGCCCTCACCGAGGCACAATGAGCAGTTCTTC. Its translation is CSVEGAGGPSPRHNEQFF. The rearrangement uses TRBV29-1 and TRBJ2-1; 10 bases align to TRBD2. Germline values: CDR1 SQVTM, CDR2 ANQGSEA. This CDR3 contains 18 residues. After removal of 1 base from V and 5 bases from J, the junction contained 14 bases not matched to a gene.

This clonotype was seen more than once but under ten times. The chain couples TRBV12-3 or TRBV12-4 to TRBJ2-1, with 14 bases that match TRBD2. J was trimmed by 9 bases and V by 10 bases; bases with no gene match: 11. This CDR3 has 15 amino acids. DNA of the CDR3: TGTGCCACCCGGGAGACTAGCGGGGGGGCCCCTGAGCAGTTCTTC. It specifies CATRETSGGAPEQFF.

This clonotype was observed a handful of times. This chain uses TRBV28 with TRBJ2-3, with D unresolved. Germline V CDR1 and CDR2: MDHEN, SYDVKM. The CDR3 consists of 14 residues. V lost 5 bases, J lost 7 bases, and 16 bases lay in between. DNA for the CDR3: TGTGCCAGCAGTAGACCGGGCCCCCTAAATACGCAGTATTTT. Protein product: CASSRPGPLNTQYF.

The chain carries TRBV5-1 and TRBJ2-1; D might be TRBD2 (6 bases). This CDR3 has 14 residues. Germline assignment: CDR1 SGHRS and CDR2 YFSETQ. V shed 4 bases and J shed 10 bases, with 18 bases lying between them. The CDR3 sequence is CASSPGLSSGEQFF. The CDR3 DNA reads TGCGCCAGCAGCCCGGGACTCTCCTCTGGGGAGCAGTTCTTC.

This rearrangement joins TRBV6-2 or TRBV6-3 to TRBJ2-7; no reliable D call. Trimming left V 2 bases short and J 3 bases short, with 8 bases between. In germline, CDR1 is MNHEY, CDR2 SVGEGT. The CDR3 runs 13 residues. The CDR3 protein is CASSYGSLYEQYF. Here the CDR3 DNA reads TGTGCCAGCAGTTACGGTAGTCTCTACGAGCAGTACTTC.

The gene calls are TRBV6-1 and TRBJ2-3; no clear D. CDR1 and CDR2 from the germline V gene are MNHNS and SASEGT. This CDR3 contains 17 residues. V was shortened by 4 bases and J by 0 bases, with 17 bases between the two germline ends. Here the CDR3 DNA reads TGTGCCAGCAGTGGTCCAGGACGGGTGACTAGCACAGATACGCAGTATTTT. Its protein is CASSGPGRVTSTDTQYF.

J is TRBJ2-5 and V is TRBV18, with D maybe TRBD1 (6 bases). There are 14 residues in the CDR3. Deletions cut 3 bases from V and 5 bases from J, with 13 bases between. In germline, CDR1 is KGHSH, CDR2 LQKENI. In DNA form, the CDR3 reads TGTGCCAGCTCACCTCCCAGGGGTTACGAGACCCAGTACTTC. Amino acids: CASSPPRGYETQYF.

Points on this clonotype: A much more abundant neighbour one base away suggests this may be a read error. This chain joins TRBV11-2 and TRBJ2-2, with D hard to call. V lost 2 bases to trimming and J lost 3 bases, with 7 bases between them. Germline loops: CDR1 SGHAT, CDR2 FQNNGV. This CDR3 region has 14 residues. In DNA, the CDR3 is TGTGCCAGCAGCTTAATAAAGTACACCGGGGAGCTGTTTTTT. This translates into CASSLIKYTGELFF.

A few counts support this clonotype. J is TRBJ2-7 and V is TRBV20-1; TRBD1 is a possible D gene (5 bases). CDR3 size: 12 residues. Looked up from germline, CDR1 is DFQATT and CDR2 is SNEGSKA (reference sequence). The V end lost 5 bases, the J end lost 1 base, and 9 bases lay between the germline ends. The CDR3 DNA is TGCAGTGCTGACAGATTATCCTACGAGCAGTACTTC. It yields the protein CSADRLSYEQYF.

This chain connects TRBV5-1 to TRBJ2-7; TRBD1 matches at 9 bases. The CDR3 runs to 17 residues. V gave up 4 bases and J gave up 6 bases; unmatched junction bases: 17. From germline, CDR1 is SGHRS and CDR2 YFSETQ. CDR3 sequence: CASSQDPMGTGWSEQYF. The CDR3 DNA follows: TGCGCCAGCAGCCAAGATCCTATGGGGACAGGGTGGTCCGAGCAGTACTTC.

V usage is TRBV6-2 or TRBV6-3 and J usage is TRBJ2-7, with D possibly matching TRBD1 (6 bases). Per germline, CDR1 MNHEY and CDR2 SVGEGT. V was trimmed by 3 bases and J by 2 bases, leaving 14 bases between them. CDR3 size: 15 residues. The CDR3 loop reads CASSYWGRLAYEQYF. The CDR3 coding sequence is TGTGCCAGCAGTTATTGGGGGCGTCTAGCCTACGAGCAGTACTTC.

This clonotype was counted between two and nine times. The chain carries TRBV20-1 and TRBJ2-7; D is undetermined. CDR3 length: 15 residues. V was shortened by 0 bases and J by 3 bases, with 15 bases between the two germline ends. The germline gives CDR1 DFQATT, CDR2 SNEGSKA (reference sequence). CDR3 coding DNA: TGCAGTGCTAGAGATCGACTGGTTCCGCGCTACGAGCAGTACTTC. It specifies CSARDRLVPRYEQYF.

This clonotype showed up just a few times. The CDR3 loop reads CASSLERGDVDTQYF. DNA for the CDR3: TGCGCCAGCAGCTTGGAGCGGGGGGATGTAGATACGCAGTATTTT. The genes are TRBV5-1 and TRBJ2-3; 9 bases are shared with TRBD2. Germline assignment: CDR1 SGHRS and CDR2 YFSETQ. J was trimmed by 5 bases and V by 0 bases; bases with no gene match: 4. This CDR3 is built from 15 residues.

This clonotype appeared a single time. This chain joins TRBV19 and TRBJ2-7; no definite D call. The length of the CDR3 is 13 residues. The germline CDR1 and CDR2 sequences are LNHDA and SQIVND (reference sequence). V lost 7 bases to trimming and J lost 2 bases, with 12 bases between them. In nucleotides, the CDR3 is TGTGCCAGTAAGGGCCGGAACCCCTACGAGCAGTACTTC. Amino acid sequence: CASKGRNPYEQYF.

This clonotype has just a few counts. The chain carries TRBV5-1 and TRBJ2-3, with 14 bases that match TRBD2. The CDR3 loop spans 19 amino acids. V lost 3 bases to trimming and J lost 5 bases; unmatched junction nucleotides: 14. Germline-derived CDR1 and CDR2 are SGHRS and YFSETQ. The CDR3 region is CASSWAPGTSGGQGDTQYF. CDR3 nucleotide sequence: TGCGCCAGCAGCTGGGCCCCCGGGACTAGCGGGGGCCAGGGAGATACGCAGTATTTT.

This clonotype turned up a few times. The chain joins TRBV6-2 or TRBV6-3 to TRBJ2-7, with D unresolved. Trimming shortened V by 6 bases and J by 5 bases, and 8 bases separated the two germline ends. The CDR3 is made up of 11 amino acids. CDR1 and CDR2 from the germline V gene are MNHEY and SVGEGT. The CDR3 bases are TGTGCCAGCAGGCGATCCGACGAGCAGTACTTC. Its translation is CASRRSDEQYF.

In its sample, this clonotype was seen a few times. This chain connects TRBV7-9 to TRBJ2-6; D gene unclear. The CDR3 spans 17 residues. Germline assignment: CDR1 SEHNR and CDR2 FQNEAQ (reference sequence). The V and J ends lost 2 bases and 0 bases respectively, with 11 bases between them. The DNA of the CDR3 is TGTGCCAGCAGCTTACCCCTCTCAGTCTCTGGGGCCAACGTCCTGACTTTC. Translating it yields CASSLPLSVSGANVLTF.

This clonotype appeared many times. The chain carries TRBV7-7 and TRBJ2-1, with a tentative D call TRBD1 (6 bases). This CDR3 region has 13 residues. The V gene's germline CDR1 is SSHAT and CDR2 FNYEAQ (reference sequence). Trimming took 0 bases from V and 7 from J, leaving 7 bases between them. Written as DNA, the CDR3 is TGTGCCAGCAGCTTAGCGCAGGGGAATGAGCAGTTCTTC. This translates into CASSLAQGNEQFF.

This clonotype showed up just a few times. The V call is TRBV9, the J call TRBJ2-1, with 10 bases aligning to TRBD1. Germline V gene sequence: CDR1 SGDLS, CDR2 YYNGEE. After removal of 0 bases from V and 9 bases from J, the junction contained 3 bases not matched to a gene. This CDR3 comprises 14 residues. As DNA, the CDR3 is TGTGCCAGCAGCGTAGGGACAGGGGGTGGTGAGCAGTTCTTC. Its translation: CASSVGTGGGEQFF.

The sample holds many counts of this clonotype. V usage is TRBV29-1 and J usage is TRBJ1-1; D remains ambiguous. V shed 7 bases and J shed 1 base, with 13 bases lying between them. Germline V gene sequence: CDR1 SQVTM, CDR2 ANQGSEA. The CDR3 is made up of 13 amino acids. The CDR3 sequence: CSARGGRNTEAFF. The CDR3 nucleotides are TGCAGCGCCCGAGGAGGGAGGAACACTGAAGCTTTCTTT. The full variable domain, in which reference TRBV29-1 and TRBJ1-1 provide the parts outside the CDR3, is SAVISQKPSRDICQRGTSLTIQCQVDSQVTMMFWYRQQPGQSLTLIATANQGSEATYESGFVIDKFPISRPNLTFSTLTVSNMSPEDSSIYLCSARGGRNTEAFFGQGTRLTVV.

This sequence joins TRBV11-2 and TRBJ2-1; 9 bases line up with TRBD1. V dropped 7 bases and J dropped 6; count of bases not matched to a gene: 16. The CDR3 totals 17 residues. Looked up from germline, CDR1 is SGHAT and CDR2 is FQNNGV. CDR3: CASTRARGGQGSNEQFF. Here the CDR3 DNA reads TGTGCCAGCACCCGAGCTAGGGGAGGACAGGGGAGCAATGAGCAGTTCTTC.

The rearrangement uses TRBV20-1 and TRBJ2-7; the D is unclear. Trimming stripped 2 bases from V and 5 bases from J, with 7 bases between. Per the germline V gene, CDR1 is DFQATT and CDR2 is SNEGSKA (reference sequence). The CDR3 covers 11 residues. Here the CDR3 reads CSARNRDEQYF. The CDR3 DNA is TGCAGTGCTAGAAATAGGGACGAGCAGTACTTC.